This T cell receptor (beta chain) was retrieved from a study of OX40 agonist ivuxolimab in advanced cancers. About the study: Prior anti-PD-1, anti-PD-L1 or anti-CTLA-4 therapy did not bar entry, and roughly 40% had some.

This CDR3 comprises 11 residues. The germline CDR1 and CDR2 sequences are SGHRS and YFSETQ. V dropped 1 base and J dropped 8 bases, with 4 bases sitting between them. Using immunoSEQ multiplex PCR, the repertoire was profiled, and TCRdb retains in-frame clones only, with some absent. The data show approximately 35,000 clones, with 70% to 85% seen just once and about a sixth held by the top ten. The sequence derives from an adult with an advanced solid tumor such as melanoma, head and neck, liver or kidney cancer. The chain recombines TRBV5-1 with TRBJ2-1; D unclear. The sample in question was CD4+ or CD8+ T cells sorted from blood, obtained in a trial of the OX40 agonist ivuxolimab. CDR3 sequence (DNA): TGCGCCAGCAGCTTGAGTGATGAGCAGTTCTTC. This sequence encodes CASSLSDEQFF.